The 6 T cell receptor beta chains reported below all come from one sample, sequenced in a study of neurological immune-mediated disorders (dated by TCRdb to about 2019). Libraries were constructed by 5' RACE. Sequencing instrument: Illumina HiSeq 2500. Through fastp at Q25 and MiXCR, TCRdb rebuilt clones from the public reads, retaining in-frame beta chains. When rows share a CDR3 protein, they turn into one entry using the most common DNA and genes. This sample lists tens of thousands of distinct CDR3 sequences; around 4% were detected once. Around 2% of the sample lies in the top ten. The sample taken for sequencing was PBMCs. Every receptor here comes from a man aged 25-40 years with multiple sclerosis.

This clonotype was observed at least ten times. The gene calls are TRBV6-6 and TRBJ2-4; D is unresolved. The ends were cut back, 2 bases at V and 5 bases at J, with 7 bases in the middle. The CDR3 totals 13 residues. Germline loops: CDR1 MNHNY, CDR2 SVGAGI (reference sequence). CDR3 loop: CASSYPSENIQYF. The DNA of the CDR3 is TGTGCCAGCAGTTACCCCTCAGAAAACATTCAGTACTTC.

This clonotype was recorded at least ten times. The genes are TRBV6-5 and TRBJ1-1; 7 bases map to TRBD1. From germline, CDR1 is MNHEY and CDR2 SVGAGI. There are 15 residues in the CDR3. V dropped 5 bases and J dropped 0; count of bases not matched to a gene: 6. CDR3 DNA: TGTGCCAGCAGTCCACAGGGACAGATGAACACTGAAGCTTTCTTT. It specifies CASSPQGQMNTEAFF.

This chain links TRBV6-5 with TRBJ2-5; no reliable D call. Looked up from germline, CDR1 is MNHEY and CDR2 is SVGAGI. The V end lost 0 bases, the J end lost 4 bases, and 3 bases lay between the germline ends. The CDR3 contains 12 residues. CDR3 amino acids: CASSYSGETQYF. The CDR3 nucleotides are TGTGCCAGCAGTTACTCCGGAGAGACCCAGTACTTC.

This clonotype was counted ten times or more. The chain carries TRBV25-1 and TRBJ2-7; D not certain. Trimming removed 5 bases from V and 7 bases from J, with 15 bases in between. Germline values: CDR1 MGHDK, CDR2 SYGVNS. The CDR3 extends over 13 amino acids. Here the CDR3 DNA reads TGTGCCAGCAGTCTCGGCGGTCTTGGGGAGCAGTACTTC. Encoded protein: CASSLGGLGEQYF.

This clonotype has ten or more counts. The chain recombines TRBV7-2 with TRBJ1-4; maybe TRBD1 (5 bases). V was clipped by 2 bases and J by 12 bases, with 13 bases between them. Germline V gene sequence: CDR1 SGHTA, CDR2 FQGNSA. The CDR3 contains 13 residues. This CDR3 reads CASSLMGTGELFF. CDR3 DNA: TGTGCCAGCAGCTTAATGGGGACGGGGGAACTGTTTTTT.

The rearrangement links TRBV7-6 to TRBJ1-1, with D hard to call. CDR1 and CDR2 (germline): SGHVS, FNYEAQ. V shed 2 bases and J shed 1 base, with 14 bases lying between them. The length of the CDR3 is 16 residues. CDR3 nucleotide sequence: TGTGCCAGCAGCTTAAGGGCCTCGAAGAGGAACACTGAAGCTTTCTTT. It encodes CASSLRASKRNTEAFF.